The 8 T cell receptor beta chains below come from one sample, sequenced in a study of control samples from healthy donors and cancer patients. Assay: immunoSEQ multiplex PCR; the TCRdb copy retains only in-frame clones and omits some. The sample has 150,000 to 200,000 clones, 91% seen once; the top ten hold 1.5%. Material: blood. All receptors come from a woman younger than 45 in good health.

This chain uses TRBV6-2 or TRBV6-3 with TRBJ2-1; 10 bases agree with TRBD1. Germline values: CDR1 MNHEY, CDR2 SVGEGT. This CDR3 contains 15 residues. V shed 2 bases, J shed 4 bases, and the junction held 2 bases outside the gene matches. The CDR3 spells CASSYGTGEYNEQFF. In DNA form, the CDR3 reads TGTGCCAGCAGTTACGGGACAGGGGAATACAATGAGCAGTTCTTC.

The V call is TRBV6-5, the J call TRBJ1-6, with TRBD1 as a possible D gene (6 bases). The CDR3 sequence is 14 residues long. Germline V lookup: CDR1 MNHEY, CDR2 SVGAGI. The germline V and J ends were trimmed by 5 bases and 6 bases, with 11 bases remaining between them. CDR3 DNA sequence: TGTGCCAGCAGTCCGGGACAATTTAATTCACCCCTCCACTTT. It translates to CASSPGQFNSPLHF.

The genes are TRBV5-1 and TRBJ1-4; 7 bases map to TRBD1. V shed 3 bases, J shed 5 bases, and the junction held 4 bases outside the gene matches. The CDR3 is made up of 14 amino acids. CDR1 is SGHRS, CDR2 YFSETQ, per germline. The CDR3 reads CASSYRGLNEKLFF. Here the CDR3 DNA reads TGCGCCAGCAGCTACAGGGGCCTAAATGAAAAACTGTTTTTT.

In regard to this clone: Additional DNA sequences in this sample encode the identical CDR3. The chain is built from TRBV29-1 and TRBJ1-4, with 8 bases matching TRBD1. The V gene's germline CDR1 is SQVTM and CDR2 ANQGSEA. The CDR3 sequence is 13 residues long. The CDR3 here is CSATGTGYEKLFF. As DNA, the CDR3 is TGCAGTGCCACCGGGACAGGATACGAAAAACTGTTTTTT. The full variable domain, completed using reference TRBV29-1 and TRBJ1-4, is SAVISQKPSRDICQRGTSLTIQCQVDSQVTMMFWYRQQPGQSLTLIATANQGSEATYESGFVIDKFPISRPNLTFSTLTVSNMSPEDSSIYLCSATGTGYEKLFFGSGTQLSVL.

This rearrangement joins TRBV10-2 to TRBJ1-5; D not certain. The length of the CDR3 is 14 residues. Trimming took off 2 bases at V and 3 bases at J, with 8 bases between the two ends. The germline V gene encodes CDR1 WSHSY and CDR2 SAAADI. In nucleotides, the CDR3 is TGCGCCAGCAGTGAGGCGGGTGACAATCAGCCCCAGCATTTT. It specifies CASSEAGDNQPQHF.

J is TRBJ1-4 and V is TRBV11-2; D unresolved. Trimming took off 0 bases at V and 0 bases at J, with 5 bases between the two ends. Germline V gene data show CDR1 as SGHAT and CDR2 as FQNNGV. The CDR3 covers 15 residues. The CDR3 region is CASSLDTATNEKLFF. For the CDR3, the DNA is TGTGCCAGCAGCTTAGACACCGCAACTAATGAAAAACTGTTTTTT.

This rearrangement joins TRBV3-1 (or the pseudogene TRBV3-2) to TRBJ1-4, with no clear D. The germline V gene has CDR1 LGHDT and CDR2 YNNKEL (reference sequence). CDR3 length: 15 amino acids. V was cut by 0 bases and J by 1 base, with 6 bases left in between. Here the CDR3 DNA reads TGTGCCAGCAGCCAAGATGGGGTAACTAATGAAAAACTGTTTTTT. It specifies CASSQDGVTNEKLFF.

This sequence joins TRBV15 and TRBJ2-5; maybe TRBD1 (5 bases). Germline V gene data show CDR1 as LNHNV and CDR2 as YYDKDF (reference sequence). V lost 4 bases and J lost 5, with 11 bases in between. The CDR3 runs to 13 residues. CDR3 nucleotides: TGTGCCACCAGCACAGGGTCGAAGGAGACCCAGTACTTC. Translation: CATSTGSKETQYF.